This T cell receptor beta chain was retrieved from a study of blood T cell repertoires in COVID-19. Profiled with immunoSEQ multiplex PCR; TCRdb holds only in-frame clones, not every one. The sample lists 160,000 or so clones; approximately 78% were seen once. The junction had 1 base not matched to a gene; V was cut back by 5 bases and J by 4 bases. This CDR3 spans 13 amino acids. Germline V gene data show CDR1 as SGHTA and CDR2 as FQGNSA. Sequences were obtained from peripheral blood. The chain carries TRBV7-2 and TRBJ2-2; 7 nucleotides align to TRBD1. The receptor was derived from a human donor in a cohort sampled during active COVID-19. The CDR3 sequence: CASSRQGTGELFF. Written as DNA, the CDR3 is TGTGCCAGCAGCCGACAGGGCACCGGGGAGCTGTTTTTT.